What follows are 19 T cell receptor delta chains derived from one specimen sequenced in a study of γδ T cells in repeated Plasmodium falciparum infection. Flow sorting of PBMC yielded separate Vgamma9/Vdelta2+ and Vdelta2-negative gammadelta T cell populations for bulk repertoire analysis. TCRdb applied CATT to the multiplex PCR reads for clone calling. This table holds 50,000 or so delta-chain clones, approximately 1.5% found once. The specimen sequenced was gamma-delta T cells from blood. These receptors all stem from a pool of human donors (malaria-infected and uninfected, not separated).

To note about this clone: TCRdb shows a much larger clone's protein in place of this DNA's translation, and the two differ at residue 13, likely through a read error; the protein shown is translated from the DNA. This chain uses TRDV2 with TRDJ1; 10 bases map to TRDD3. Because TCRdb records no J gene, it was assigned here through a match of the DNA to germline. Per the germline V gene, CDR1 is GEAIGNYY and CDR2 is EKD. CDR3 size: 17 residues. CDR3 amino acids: CACFPLLGDRYTGKLIF. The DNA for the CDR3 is TGTGCCTGTTTTCCCTTACTGGGGGATCGGTACACCGGTAAACTCATCTTT.

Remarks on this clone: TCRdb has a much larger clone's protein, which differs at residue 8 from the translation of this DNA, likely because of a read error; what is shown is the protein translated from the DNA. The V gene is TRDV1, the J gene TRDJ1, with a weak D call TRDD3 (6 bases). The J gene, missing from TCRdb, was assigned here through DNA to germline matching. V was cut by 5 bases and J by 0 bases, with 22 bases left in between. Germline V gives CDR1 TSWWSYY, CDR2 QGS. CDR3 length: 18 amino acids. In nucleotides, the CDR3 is TGTGCTCTTGGGTTTAGGCCTAGGGGATGTTACTACACCGATAAACTCATCTTT. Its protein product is CALGFRPRGCYYTDKLIF.

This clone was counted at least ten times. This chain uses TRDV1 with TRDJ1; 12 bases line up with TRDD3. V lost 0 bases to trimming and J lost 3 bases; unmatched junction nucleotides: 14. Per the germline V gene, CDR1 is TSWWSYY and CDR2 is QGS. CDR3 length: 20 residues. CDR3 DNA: TGTGCTCTTGGGGAACTATGGGTCTACTGGGGGATACCAGGGGCCGATAAACTCATCTTT. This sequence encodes CALGELWVYWGIPGADKLIF.

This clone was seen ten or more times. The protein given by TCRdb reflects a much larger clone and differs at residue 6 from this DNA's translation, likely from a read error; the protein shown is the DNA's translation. In DNA form, the CDR3 reads TGTGCTCTTGGGGAAGTTGTGTACTGGGGGATGGCCGATAAACTCATCTTT. It codes for CALGEVVYWGMADKLIF. The rearrangement uses TRDV1 and TRDJ1; TRDD3 matches at 10 bases. Germline loops: CDR1 TSWWSYY, CDR2 QGS. Trimming cost V 2 bases and J 3 bases; bases outside gene matches: 9. There are 17 residues in the CDR3.

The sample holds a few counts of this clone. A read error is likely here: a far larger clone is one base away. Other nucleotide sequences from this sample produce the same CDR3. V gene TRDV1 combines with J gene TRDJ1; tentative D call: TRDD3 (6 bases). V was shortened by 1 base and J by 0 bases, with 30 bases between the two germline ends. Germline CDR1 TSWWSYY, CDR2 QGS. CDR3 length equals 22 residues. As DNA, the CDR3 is TGTGCTCTTGGGGAACCTCGGAGAAGAGATACGCGGACGCCATTCCACACCGATAAACTCATCTTT. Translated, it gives CALGEPRRRDTRTPFHTDKLIF.

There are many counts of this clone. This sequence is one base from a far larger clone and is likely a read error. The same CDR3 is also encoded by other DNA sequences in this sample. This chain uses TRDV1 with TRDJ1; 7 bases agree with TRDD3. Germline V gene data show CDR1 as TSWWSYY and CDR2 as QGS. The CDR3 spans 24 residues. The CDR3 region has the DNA TGCGCTCTTGGGGAACTCGAGTTTTACCTGTTCAGAGGTGGGATACACCACATCACCGATAAACTCATCTTT. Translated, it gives CALGELEFYLFRGGIHHITDKLIF.

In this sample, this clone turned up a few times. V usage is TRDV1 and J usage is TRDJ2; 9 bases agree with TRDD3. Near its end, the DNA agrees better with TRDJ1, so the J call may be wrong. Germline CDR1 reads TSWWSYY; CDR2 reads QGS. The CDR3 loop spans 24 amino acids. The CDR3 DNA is TGTGCTCTTAGGGCCAAGGTTTACAATCTGTTGGGTATGGGGATACGCCAGGGGGTAGCACAACTCATCTTT. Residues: CALRAKVYNLLGMGIRQGVAQLIF.

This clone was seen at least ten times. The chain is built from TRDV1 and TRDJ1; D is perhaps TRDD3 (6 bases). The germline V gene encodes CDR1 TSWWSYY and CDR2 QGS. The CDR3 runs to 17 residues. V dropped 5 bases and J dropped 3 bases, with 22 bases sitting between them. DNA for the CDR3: TGTGCTCTTGGGCCCAGGACCGGTAGATACGGGGCCGATAAACTCATCTTT. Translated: CALGPRTGRYGADKLIF.

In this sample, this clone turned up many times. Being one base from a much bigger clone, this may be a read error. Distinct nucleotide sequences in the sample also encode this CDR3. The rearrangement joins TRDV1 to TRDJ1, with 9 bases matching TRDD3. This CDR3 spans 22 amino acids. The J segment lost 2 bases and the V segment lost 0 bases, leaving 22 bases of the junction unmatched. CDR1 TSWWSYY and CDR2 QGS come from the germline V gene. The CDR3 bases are TGTGCTCTTGGGGAACTCCTACGTGTCTCGGACTGGGGGGATACCAGGACCGATAAACTCATCTTT. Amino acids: CALGELLRVSDWGDTRTDKLIF.

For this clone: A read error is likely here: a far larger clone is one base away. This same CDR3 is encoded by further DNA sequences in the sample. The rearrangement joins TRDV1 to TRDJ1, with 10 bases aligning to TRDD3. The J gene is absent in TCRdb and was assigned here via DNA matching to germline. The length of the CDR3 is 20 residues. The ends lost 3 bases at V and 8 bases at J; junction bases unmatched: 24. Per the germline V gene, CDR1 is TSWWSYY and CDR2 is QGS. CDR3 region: CALGENSCGLLLWGIQKLIF. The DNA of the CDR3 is TGTGCTCTTGGGGAGAATTCCTGCGGCCTTCTCCTGTGGGGGATACAGAAACTCATCTTT.

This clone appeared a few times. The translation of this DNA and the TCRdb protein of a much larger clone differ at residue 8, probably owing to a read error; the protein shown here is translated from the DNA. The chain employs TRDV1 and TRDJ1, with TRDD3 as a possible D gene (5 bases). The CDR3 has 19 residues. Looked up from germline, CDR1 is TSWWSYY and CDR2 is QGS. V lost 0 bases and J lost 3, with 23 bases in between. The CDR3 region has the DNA TGTGCTCTTGGGGAACTCAGGGACTACCCGGGGAGAAAGGCCGATAAACTCATCTTT. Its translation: CALGELRDYPGRKADKLIF.

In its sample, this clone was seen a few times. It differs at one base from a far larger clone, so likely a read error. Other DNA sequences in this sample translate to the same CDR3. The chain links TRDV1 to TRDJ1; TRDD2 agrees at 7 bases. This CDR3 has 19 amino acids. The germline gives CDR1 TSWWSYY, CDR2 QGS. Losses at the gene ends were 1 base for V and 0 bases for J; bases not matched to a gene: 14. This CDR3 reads CALGEPGFLRSIDTDKLIF. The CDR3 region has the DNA TGTGCTCTTGGGGAACCGGGGTTCCTACGGTCAATAGACACCGATAAACTCATCTTT.

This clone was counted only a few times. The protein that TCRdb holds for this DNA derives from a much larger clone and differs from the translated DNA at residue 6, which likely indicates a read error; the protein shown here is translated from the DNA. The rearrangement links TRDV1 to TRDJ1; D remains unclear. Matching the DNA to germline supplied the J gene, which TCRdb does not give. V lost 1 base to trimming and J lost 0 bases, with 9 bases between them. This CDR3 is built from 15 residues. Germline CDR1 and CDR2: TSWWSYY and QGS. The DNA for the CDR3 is TGTGCTCTTGGGGAACCTTTCGTGGACACCGATAAACTCATCTTT. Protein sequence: CALGEPFVDTDKLIF.

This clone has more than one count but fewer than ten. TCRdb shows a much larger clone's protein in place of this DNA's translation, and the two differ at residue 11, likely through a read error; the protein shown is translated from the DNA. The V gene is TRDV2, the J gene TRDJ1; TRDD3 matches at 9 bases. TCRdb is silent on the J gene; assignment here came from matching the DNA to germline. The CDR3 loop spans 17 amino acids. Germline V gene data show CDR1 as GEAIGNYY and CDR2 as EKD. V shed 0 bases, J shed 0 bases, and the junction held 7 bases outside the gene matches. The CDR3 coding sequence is TGTGCCTGTGACACCGTCCCTACTGGGGGACACACCGATAAACTCATCTTT. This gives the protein CACDTVPTGGHTDKLIF.

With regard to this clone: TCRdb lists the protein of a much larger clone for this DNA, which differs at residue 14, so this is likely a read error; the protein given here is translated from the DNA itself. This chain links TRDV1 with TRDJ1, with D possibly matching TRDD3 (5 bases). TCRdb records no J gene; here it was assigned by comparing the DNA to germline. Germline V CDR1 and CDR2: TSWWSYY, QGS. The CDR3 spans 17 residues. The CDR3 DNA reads TGTGCTCTTGGGGAAAGAGGGGGGTATAGGAAGGCCGATGAACTCATCTTT. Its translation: CALGERGGYRKADELIF.

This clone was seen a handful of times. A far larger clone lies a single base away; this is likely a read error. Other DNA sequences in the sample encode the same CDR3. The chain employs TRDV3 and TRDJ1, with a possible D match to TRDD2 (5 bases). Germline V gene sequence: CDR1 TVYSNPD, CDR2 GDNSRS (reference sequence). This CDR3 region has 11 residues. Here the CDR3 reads CAGALRGKLIF. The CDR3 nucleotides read TGTGCGGGCGCCCTACGGGGCAAACTCATCTTT.

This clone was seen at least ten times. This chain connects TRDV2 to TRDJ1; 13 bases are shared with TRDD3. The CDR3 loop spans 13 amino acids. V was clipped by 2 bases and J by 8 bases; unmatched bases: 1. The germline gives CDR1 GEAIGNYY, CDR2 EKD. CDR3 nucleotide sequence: TGTGCCTGTGACAAACTGGGGGATACGAAACTCATCTTT. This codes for CACDKLGDTKLIF.

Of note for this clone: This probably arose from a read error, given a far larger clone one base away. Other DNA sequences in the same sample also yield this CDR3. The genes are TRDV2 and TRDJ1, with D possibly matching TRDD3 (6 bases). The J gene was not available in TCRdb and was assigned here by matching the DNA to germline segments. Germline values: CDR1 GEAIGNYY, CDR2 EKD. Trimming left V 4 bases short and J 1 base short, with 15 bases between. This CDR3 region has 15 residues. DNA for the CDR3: TGTGCCTGTGATCCTGCGTCACTGGGCACCGATAAACTCATCTTT. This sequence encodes CACDPASLGTDKLIF.

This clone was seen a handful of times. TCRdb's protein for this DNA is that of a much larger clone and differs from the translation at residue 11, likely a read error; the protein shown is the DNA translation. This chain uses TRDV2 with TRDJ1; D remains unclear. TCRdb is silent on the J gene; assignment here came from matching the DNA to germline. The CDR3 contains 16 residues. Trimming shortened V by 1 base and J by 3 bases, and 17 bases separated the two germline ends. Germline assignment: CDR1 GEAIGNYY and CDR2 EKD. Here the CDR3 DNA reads TGTGCCTGTGACACGATCGGGCCCTTGTACGCCGATAAACTCATCTTT. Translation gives CACDTIGPLYADKLIF.